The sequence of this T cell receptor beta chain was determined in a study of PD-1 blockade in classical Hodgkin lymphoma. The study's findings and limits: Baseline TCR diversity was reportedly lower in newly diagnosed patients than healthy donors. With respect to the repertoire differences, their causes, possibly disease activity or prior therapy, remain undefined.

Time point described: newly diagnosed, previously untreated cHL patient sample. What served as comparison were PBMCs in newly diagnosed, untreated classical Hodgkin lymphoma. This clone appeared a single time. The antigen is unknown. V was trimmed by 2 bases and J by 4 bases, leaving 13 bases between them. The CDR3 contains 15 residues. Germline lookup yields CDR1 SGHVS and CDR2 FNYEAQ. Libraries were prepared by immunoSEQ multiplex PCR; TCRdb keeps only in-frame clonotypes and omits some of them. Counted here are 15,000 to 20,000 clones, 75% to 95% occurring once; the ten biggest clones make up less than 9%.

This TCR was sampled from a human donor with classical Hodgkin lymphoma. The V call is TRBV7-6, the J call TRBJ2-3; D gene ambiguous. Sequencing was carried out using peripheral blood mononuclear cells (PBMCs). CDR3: CASSLKTESPDTQYF. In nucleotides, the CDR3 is TGTGCCAGCAGCTTAAAGACCGAATCCCCAGATACGCAGTATTTT.